The rows below give T cell receptor beta chains drawn from one sample of a study of cytomegalovirus exposure and HLA in healthy donors. Generated by immunoSEQ multiplex PCR, the TCRdb table keeps only in-frame clones and is missing some. The sample yields about 160,000 clones, about 88% seen once. Sequenced input: PBMCs. These receptor sequences come from a woman between 18 and 29 years old in good health and CMV-seronegative. CDR3s include the opening cysteine and the closing phenylalanine or tryptophan. Fields, in order: D gene, V gene, J gene, clone size, CDR3 protein, CDR3 DNA. The D gene is left open where the match is weak. Clone size is given for some rows only: seen once, a few or many times, or a class if the clone is expanded.

>TRBD1|TRBV5-1|TRBJ1-2|.
CASHQGLQGNGYTF
TGCGCCAGCCATCAGGGCTTACAGGGGAATGGCTACACCTTC
>.|TRBV11-2|TRBJ2-1|.
CASSLGTRPFNEQFF
TGTGCCAGCAGCTTAGGAACTAGGCCCTTCAATGAGCAGTTCTTC
>TRBD1|TRBV29-1|TRBJ2-7|.
CSVAGTGDSGEQYF
TGCAGCGTGGCCGGGACAGGGGATTCCGGCGAGCAGTACTTC
>.|TRBV6-4|TRBJ1-6|.
CASSDSFSGGSSYNSPLHF
TGTGCCAGCAGTGACTCGTTTTCCGGTGGGAGCTCCTATAATTCACCCCTCCACTTT
>.|TRBV7-2|TRBJ2-3|.
CASSFSVTDTQYF
TGTGCCAGCAGCTTTAGCGTCACAGATACGCAGTATTTT
>TRBD1|TRBV6-5|TRBJ1-2|once
CASSSQGSANYGYTF
TGTGCCAGCAGTTCACAGGGGTCAGCTAACTATGGCTACACCTTC
>TRBD1|TRBV9|TRBJ1-1|.
CASSVQGAITEAFF
TGTGCCAGCAGCGTACAGGGGGCCATCACTGAAGCTTTCTTT
>.|TRBV30|TRBJ2-7|.
CAWSRLTGNYEQYF
TGTGCCTGGAGCCGACTGACAGGAAACTACGAGCAGTACTTC
>.|TRBV5-1|TRBJ2-3|once
CASKGQSHSSTDTQYF
TGCGCCAGCAAAGGACAGTCCCACTCTAGCACAGATACGCAGTATTTT
>TRBD1|TRBV5-6|TRBJ1-2|.
CASSPKPGTGVGYTF
TGTGCCAGCAGCCCCAAGCCCGGGACAGGGGTTGGCTACACCTTC
>.|TRBV5-1|TRBJ1-2|.
CASSLPNYGYTF
TGCGCCAGCAGCCTCCCGAACTATGGCTACACCTTC
>.|TRBV6-6|TRBJ2-1|.
CASTLDYANEQFF
TGTGCCAGCACCCTAGACTACGCCAATGAGCAGTTCTTC
>TRBD1|TRBV5-1|TRBJ1-6|.
CASSLGQGGSPLHF
TGCGCCAGCTCCCTAGGACAGGGAGGTTCACCCCTCCACTTT
>.|TRBV6-1|TRBJ2-7|.
CASSGQSYEQYF
TGTGCCAGCAGTGGACAGTCCTACGAGCAGTACTTC
>.|TRBV9|TRBJ2-1|.
CASSVTRTAGQFF
TGTGCCAGCAGCGTTACTCGTACGGCGGGACAGTTCTTC
>TRBD2|TRBV7-2|TRBJ2-7|.
CASSFLRRGGGDNEQYF
TGTGCCAGCAGCTTCCTACGACGTGGGGGGGGTGACAACGAGCAGTACTTC
>TRBD2|TRBV9|TRBJ2-1|.
CASSVQWLAGDNEQFF
TGTGCCAGCAGCGTACAGTGGCTAGCGGGAGATAATGAGCAGTTCTTC
>TRBD2|TRBV29-1|TRBJ2-1|.
CSSFRTSGGDEQFF
TGCAGCAGTTTTAGGACTAGCGGGGGGGATGAGCAGTTCTTC
>TRBD1|TRBV4-1|TRBJ1-5|.
CASSQRMTGVNQPQHF
TGCGCCAGCAGCCAAAGAATGACAGGGGTCAATCAGCCCCAGCATTTT
>TRBD1|TRBV5-1|TRBJ1-2|.
CASSPQQGGNYGYTF
TGCGCCAGCAGCCCGCAACAGGGGGGAAACTATGGCTACACCTTC
>.|TRBV2|TRBJ2-2|.
CASSEFRESAGELFF
TGTGCCAGCAGTGAGTTCAGGGAATCAGCCGGGGAGCTGTTTTTT
>.|TRBV5-1|TRBJ2-7|.
CASSFRDPIGGGAREQYF
TGCGCCAGCAGCTTTCGGGATCCTATAGGGGGAGGGGCTCGCGAGCAGTACTTC
>.|TRBV29-1|TRBJ1-1|.
CSVEGAGGFTTEAFF
TGCAGCGTTGAAGGGGCCGGGGGGTTCACCACTGAAGCTTTCTTT
>.|TRBV14|TRBJ2-1|.
CASSQDREWGRNEQFF
TGTGCCAGCAGCCAAGATAGAGAATGGGGGCGAAATGAGCAGTTCTTC
>.|TRBV5-6|TRBJ2-5|.
CASSFGLATQETQYF
TGTGCCAGCAGCTTCGGGCTAGCCACTCAAGAGACCCAGTACTTC
>.|TRBV2|TRBJ1-6|once
CASSAQGGANSPLHF
TGTGCCAGCAGTGCCCAAGGGGGAGCCAATTCACCCCTCCACTTT
>TRBD1|TRBV6-5|TRBJ1-1|once
CASSSYGQGTAFF
TGTGCCAGCAGTTCCTACGGACAGGGAACGGCTTTCTTT
>.|TRBV14|TRBJ1-5|.
CASSSTGIGNQPQHF
TGTGCCAGCAGCTCGACGGGGATTGGCAATCAGCCCCAGCATTTT
>TRBD2|TRBV6-5|TRBJ2-3|.
CASSYLTSGTDTQYF
TGTGCCAGCAGTTACTTGACTAGCGGCACAGATACGCAGTATTTT
>.|TRBV5-1|TRBJ2-5|.
CASRGAETQYF
TGCGCCAGCAGGGGGGCAGAGACCCAGTACTTC
>TRBD1|TRBV7-2|TRBJ2-3|.
CASSLGDRVSDTQYF
TGTGCCAGCAGCTTGGGGGACAGGGTATCAGATACGCAGTATTTT
>.|TRBV10-2|TRBJ1-2|.
CASRRRRGYTF
TGCGCCAGCAGACGGAGGCGGGGCTACACCTTC
>TRBD2|TRBV6-5|TRBJ2-7|once
CASSLAGESYEQYF
TGTGCCAGCAGTTTGGCGGGGGAGTCCTACGAGCAGTACTTC
>.|TRBV27|TRBJ1-1|.
CASSLGRNTEAFF
TGTGCCAGCAGTTTAGGGAGGAACACTGAAGCTTTCTTT
>TRBD1|TRBV29-1|TRBJ1-5|many
CSARQGENQPQHF
TGCAGCGCTCGACAGGGCGAAAATCAGCCCCAGCATTTT
>TRBD1|TRBV19|TRBJ1-2|.
CASSGRTGAAKGYTF
TGTGCCAGTAGCGGGAGAACAGGGGCCGCTAAAGGCTACACCTTC
>TRBD2|TRBV6-5|TRBJ2-3|.
CASSTSGGAIDTQYF
TGTGCCAGCAGTACTAGCGGGGGGGCGATAGATACGCAGTATTTT
>.|TRBV4-3|TRBJ2-2|.
CASSDFIRNTGELFF
TGCGCCAGCAGCGACTTTATTAGGAACACCGGGGAGCTGTTTTTT
>.|TRBV6-5|TRBJ1-6|.
CASSYEGSYNSPLHF
TGTGCCAGCAGTTACGAGGGCTCATATAATTCACCCCTCCACTTT
>.|TRBV15|TRBJ1-2|.
CATSRDWEPHIFYGYTF
TGTGCCACCAGCAGAGATTGGGAGCCTCACATTTTCTATGGCTACACCTTC
>TRBD1|TRBV6-1|TRBJ1-2|once
CASKRTGLTYGYTF
TGTGCCAGCAAGCGGACAGGGTTGACCTATGGCTACACCTTC
>.|TRBV15|TRBJ1-4|once
CATSMRGNQKLFF
TGTGCCACCAGCATGAGGGGGAATCAAAAACTGTTTTTT
>.|TRBV5-1|TRBJ2-3|.
CASSLGVGTDTQYF
TGCGCCAGCAGCTTGGGAGTGGGCACAGATACGCAGTATTTT
>.|TRBV7-9|TRBJ2-3|.
CASTGHLRRGRLAADTQYF
TGTGCCAGCACGGGACACCTTAGGAGGGGTCGGCTAGCGGCAGATACGCAGTATTTT
>.|TRBV10-2|TRBJ1-5|.
CASSVRVGQPQHF
TGCGCCAGCAGTGTCAGGGTGGGCCAGCCCCAGCATTTT